Shown below are 29 T cell receptor beta chains from a single sample sequenced in a study of blood T cell repertoires in COVID-19. Sequencing was performed with immunoSEQ multiplex PCR; in TCRdb, only in-frame clones are kept and a portion is missing. The sample includes around 110,000 clones, about nine tenths seen only once; the top ten take more than 0.9%. The material sequenced was peripheral blood. Receptor source: a woman in her twenties or thirties with acute or convalescent COVID-19.

The chain is built from TRBV5-6 and TRBJ1-5; D is unresolved. CDR1 is SGHDT and CDR2 is YYEEEE in the germline V gene. The CDR3 consists of 15 residues. V was trimmed by 0 bases and J by 2 bases, leaving 9 bases between them. The CDR3 is CASSLGGFGNQPQHF. In nucleotides, the CDR3 is TGTGCCAGCAGCTTGGGAGGGTTCGGCAATCAGCCCCAGCATTTT.

For the CDR3, the DNA is TGTGCCAGTAGTGAATACAGGGATGGGGTCAATGAGCAGTTCTTC. It yields the protein CASSEYRDGVNEQFF. The chain is built from TRBV19 and TRBJ2-1; tentatively, D is TRBD1 (6 bases). The CDR3 extends over 15 amino acids. CDR1 and CDR2 (germline): LNHDA, SQIVND (reference sequence). Trimming left V 5 bases short and J 6 bases short, with 17 bases between.

Written as DNA, the CDR3 is TGCGCCAGCAGTTGGACTAGCGGGGGGGCCCAAGATACGCAGTATTTT. Residues: CASSWTSGGAQDTQYF. This rearrangement joins TRBV10-1 to TRBJ2-3, with 15 bases identical to TRBD2. The CDR3 runs to 16 residues. Germline values: CDR1 WNHNN, CDR2 SYGVQD (reference sequence). Trimming at V came to 5 bases and at J to 5 bases, leaving 5 bases not matched to a gene.

About this clone itself: Other nucleotide sequences from this sample produce the same CDR3. This chain joins TRBV2 and TRBJ1-1; no firm D call. Deletions cut 4 bases from V and 4 bases from J, with 7 bases between. The CDR3 runs 12 residues. Germline V gene lookup returns CDR1 SNHLY and CDR2 FYNNEI. CDR3 in amino acids: CASSVEGTEAFF. In DNA form, the CDR3 reads TGTGCCAGCAGTGTGGAGGGCACTGAAGCTTTCTTT.

V gene TRBV30 combines with J gene TRBJ1-1; TRBD1 might be the D (5 bases). Per germline, CDR1 GTSNPN and CDR2 SVGIG (reference sequence). V gave up 2 bases and J gave up 7 bases, with 17 bases separating them. The CDR3 is 14 amino acids. CDR3 amino acids: CAWSSHRKGFEAFF. The CDR3 DNA reads as TGTGCCTGGAGTTCCCACCGAAAGGGGTTTGAAGCTTTCTTT.

The genes are TRBV4-1 and TRBJ1-5; 12 bases fit TRBD1. V lost 0 bases to trimming and J lost 7 bases; unmatched junction nucleotides: 7. This CDR3 contains 17 residues. CDR1 is MGHRA and CDR2 is YSYEKL in the germline V gene. This chain's CDR3 is CASSQDLGQGAMQPQHF. In nucleotides, the CDR3 is TGCGCCAGCAGCCAAGACCTGGGACAGGGGGCTATGCAGCCCCAGCATTTT.

The V gene is TRBV12-5, the J gene TRBJ2-5; D possibly corresponds to TRBD2 (8 bases). V gave up 7 bases and J gave up 7 bases, with 22 bases separating them. The CDR3 contains 15 residues. CDR1 and CDR2 (germline): LGHNT, FRNRAP. The CDR3 loop reads CASALTGVSGGTQYF. The CDR3, as DNA: TGTGCTAGTGCCCTCACAGGGGTGAGCGGGGGGACCCAGTACTTC.

The chain is built from TRBV3-1 (or the pseudogene TRBV3-2) and TRBJ2-7; TRBD1 matches 11 bases. V dropped 3 bases and J dropped 6; count of bases not matched to a gene: 7. Looked up from germline, CDR1 is LGHDT and CDR2 is YNNKEL (reference sequence). This CDR3 has 15 residues. The CDR3 DNA follows: TGTGCCAGCAGCCAGATAGGACAGGGGGCCAGCGAGCAGTACTTC. Its translation: CASSQIGQGASEQYF.

The J gene is TRBJ2-6, the V gene TRBV5-8, with a possible D match to TRBD1 (6 bases). With 4 bases removed from V and 0 bases from J, the gap between germline ends came to 14 bases. The length of the CDR3 is 17 residues. Germline CDR1 and CDR2: SGHTS and YDEGEE. In DNA, the CDR3 is TGTGCCAGCAGCCCCGGGACACTCACCTCTGGGGCCAACGTCCTGACTTTC. Translating gives CASSPGTLTSGANVLTF.

The chain combines TRBV9 with TRBJ2-5; the match to TRBD2 covers 8 bases. After removal of 3 bases from V and 1 base from J, the junction contained 11 bases not matched to a gene. The CDR3 sequence is 17 residues long. Germline assignment: CDR1 SGDLS and CDR2 YYNGEE. Here the CDR3 reads CASSAQRERDRQETQYF. CDR3 in DNA: TGTGCCAGCAGCGCGCAGCGGGAGCGGGACCGCCAAGAGACCCAGTACTTC.

The rearrangement uses TRBV4-3 and TRBJ1-1; 9 bases align to TRBD1. Losses at the gene ends were 1 base for V and 6 bases for J; bases not matched to a gene: 9. Germline CDR1 is LGHNA and CDR2 is YSLEER. This CDR3 region has 16 residues. The CDR3 DNA follows: TGCGCCAGCAGCCAAGCGGGCCGTGGGACAGGGTCTGAAGCTTTCTTT. This encodes CASSQAGRGTGSEAFF.

J is TRBJ2-1 and V is TRBV6-1; 7 bases are a match to TRBD1. The CDR3 has 17 amino acids. The V gene end was trimmed by 4 bases and the J gene end by 4 bases; junction bases not matched to a gene: 13. Germline CDR1 and CDR2: MNHNS and SASEGT. CDR3 nucleotide sequence: TGTGCCAGCAGTGGCCCCACGGGACAGATAATTTACAATGAGCAGTTCTTC. The encoded protein is CASSGPTGQIIYNEQFF.

The chain is built from TRBV6-1 and TRBJ1-2, with D tentatively TRBD1 (6 bases). The CDR3 runs 15 residues. V dropped 2 bases and J dropped 2 bases, with 12 bases sitting between them. CDR1 is MNHNS, CDR2 SASEGT, per germline. The CDR3 here is CASSEQGQLNYGYTF. CDR3 nucleotide sequence: TGTGCCAGCAGTGAACAGGGACAACTGAACTATGGCTACACCTTC.

V and J are TRBV28 and TRBJ1-3; 7 bases map to TRBD1. V was clipped by 5 bases and J by 2 bases; unmatched bases: 3. CDR3 length: 14 residues. In germline, CDR1 is MDHEN, CDR2 SYDVKM. CDR3: CASSGDRPGNTIYF. CDR3 bases: TGTGCCAGCAGTGGGGACAGACCTGGAAACACCATATATTTT.

V is TRBV30 and J is TRBJ1-4, with no clear D. Germline V lookup: CDR1 GTSNPN, CDR2 SVGIG (reference sequence). Trimming shortened V by 3 bases and J by 4 bases, and 15 bases separated the two germline ends. The CDR3 totals 15 residues. The CDR3 coding sequence is TGTGCCTGGAGCAACGGACTGGGCCGTAATGAAAAACTGTTTTTT. Translating gives CAWSNGLGRNEKLFF. The full variable domain, with the rest looked up from reference TRBV30 and TRBJ1-4, is SQTIHQWPATLVQPVGSPLSLECTVEGTSNPNLYWYRQAAGRGLQLLFYSVGIGQISSEVPQNLSASRPQDRQFILSSKKLLLSDSGFYLCAWSNGLGRNEKLFFGSGTQLSVL.

The rearrangement links TRBV5-6 to TRBJ1-1, with D possibly being TRBD1 (5 bases). CDR1 is SGHDT, CDR2 YYEEEE, per germline. CDR3 length equals 18 residues. V was pared by 3 bases and J by 0 bases, with 21 bases between. CDR3 region: CASSSREWGLLMNTEAFF. The CDR3 DNA reads TGTGCCAGCAGCTCGAGGGAGTGGGGACTGTTGATGAACACTGAAGCTTTCTTT.

This sequence joins TRBV30 and TRBJ2-2; no definite D call. Germline loops: CDR1 GTSNPN, CDR2 SVGIG (reference sequence). Deletions cut 1 base from V and 2 bases from J, with 5 bases between. This CDR3 is 13 amino acids long. The CDR3 is CAWSAVNTGELFF. CDR3 nucleotide sequence: TGTGCCTGGAGTGCCGTTAACACCGGGGAGCTGTTTTTT.

The V and J genes are TRBV7-2 and TRBJ1-6; D is perhaps TRBD1 (6 bases). This CDR3 is built from 15 residues. Germline V lookup: CDR1 SGHTA, CDR2 FQGNSA. Trimming cost V 3 bases and J 3 bases, with 9 bases left between them. The CDR3 sequence is CASSLQGYYNSPLHF. In DNA form, the CDR3 reads TGTGCCAGCAGCTTGCAGGGGTACTATAATTCACCCCTCCACTTT.

This clone occurred a few times. The rearrangement joins TRBV12-3 or TRBV12-4 to TRBJ1-1, with no clear D. V lost 2 bases and J lost 5, with 9 bases in between. The CDR3 is 13 amino acids. CDR3 residues: CASSLQGRTEAFF. CDR3 nucleotide sequence: TGTGCCAGCAGTTTACAAGGGAGGACTGAAGCTTTCTTT.

This clone occurred once. V gene TRBV6-5 combines with J gene TRBJ1-2, with 10 nucleotides matching TRBD1. The V segment lost 2 bases and the J segment 6 bases; nucleotides outside the gene matches: 3. This CDR3 region has 14 residues. The V gene's germline CDR1 is MNHEY and CDR2 SVGAGI. CDR3 loop: CASSYTGTGDGYTF. CDR3 bases: TGTGCCAGCAGTTACACCGGGACAGGGGATGGCTACACCTTC.

J is TRBJ2-2 and V is TRBV9; D uncertain. Deletions cut 0 bases from V and 4 bases from J, with 10 bases between. CDR1 and CDR2 (germline): SGDLS, YYNGEE. The CDR3 totals 15 residues. DNA of the CDR3: TGTGCCAGCAGCGTAGAAGGTAGCTTCACCGGGGAGCTGTTTTTT. Translating it yields CASSVEGSFTGELFF.

J is TRBJ1-1 and V is TRBV18, with D tentatively TRBD1 (5 bases). The V gene lost 2 bases and the J gene lost 3 bases, with 10 bases spanning the gap. Germline V lookup: CDR1 KGHSH, CDR2 LQKENI. CDR3 length equals 14 residues. The CDR3 sequence: CASSPSGGYTEAFF. As DNA, the CDR3 is TGTGCCAGCTCACCAAGTGGGGGGTACACTGAAGCTTTCTTT. The whole variable domain, remainder taken from reference TRBV18 and TRBJ1-1, is NAGVMQNPRHLVRRRGQEARLRCSPMKGHSHVYWYRQLPEEGLKFMVYLQKENIIDESGMPKERFSAEFPKEGPSILRIQQVVRGDSAAYFCASSPSGGYTEAFFGQGTRLTVV.

The V and J genes are TRBV11-2 and TRBJ1-5; D unresolved. The CDR3 consists of 13 residues. Germline V CDR1 and CDR2: SGHAT, FQNNGV. Trimming removed 5 bases at V and 2 bases at J, with 7 bases between. The chain's CDR3 is CASSPGGNQPQHF. The CDR3 DNA follows: TGTGCCAGCAGCCCCGGAGGCAATCAGCCCCAGCATTTT. The entire variable domain, with the rest obtained from reference TRBV11-2 and TRBJ1-5, is as follows: EAGVAQSPRYKIIEKRQSVAFWCNPISGHATLYWYQQILGQGPKLLIQFQNNGVVDDSQLPKDRFSAERLKGVDSTLKIQPAKLEDSAVYLCASSPGGNQPQHFGDGTRLSIL.

The CDR3 sequence: CASSRDGGDIQYF. The CDR3 DNA is TGCGCCAGCAGCCGCGATGGGGGGGACATTCAGTACTTC. J is TRBJ2-4 and V is TRBV4-3; the match to TRBD2 covers 7 bases. J gave up 8 bases and V 4 bases, and 5 bases lay outside the gene matches. Germline V gene lookup returns CDR1 LGHNA and CDR2 YSLEER. The CDR3 loop spans 13 amino acids.

The chain has TRBV9 and TRBJ1-4; D uncertain. The CDR3 length is 15 residues. Germline V gives CDR1 SGDLS, CDR2 YYNGEE. The V end was cut by 0 bases, the J end by 11 bases, with 17 bases between. The CDR3 is CASSVGEGGRGKLFF. The CDR3 nucleotides are TGTGCCAGCAGCGTAGGAGAAGGCGGCCGCGGTAAACTGTTTTTT.

This clone was observed a single time. The chain joins TRBV11-2 to TRBJ2-7, with TRBD1 matching 9 bases. V dropped 5 bases and J dropped 1; count of bases not matched to a gene: 6. Germline CDR1 reads SGHAT; CDR2 reads FQNNGV. CDR3 length: 15 residues. The CDR3 sequence: CASSATGTGSYEQYF. CDR3 nucleotides: TGTGCCAGCAGCGCAACCGGGACAGGGTCCTACGAGCAGTACTTC.

A word on this clone: This sample includes further DNA sequences coding for the same CDR3. The chain combines TRBV21-1 with TRBJ2-2; the table's D call, TRBD2, was not checked against the DNA. TRBV21-1 constitutes a pseudogene. There are 20 residues in the CDR3. The CDR3 region is CASSKLGLAGGEGNTGELFF. CDR3 sequence (DNA): TGTGCCAGCAGCAAACTAGGACTAGCGGGAGGGGAGGGGAACACCGGGGAGCTGTTTTTT.

The rearrangement joins TRBV4-3 to TRBJ1-3; no firm D call. CDR1 LGHNA and CDR2 YSLEER come from the germline V gene. The CDR3 covers 15 residues. V lost 1 base and J 7 bases, leaving 14 bases between the germline ends. CDR3: CASSQASASRNTIYF. In DNA, the CDR3 is TGCGCCAGCAGCCAAGCTTCAGCTAGCCGGAACACCATATATTTT.

The V call is TRBV5-5, the J call TRBJ2-7; D is unresolved. Trimming removed 1 base from V and 4 bases from J, with 6 bases in between. The germline gives CDR1 SGHKS, CDR2 YYEKEE (reference sequence). This CDR3 is built from 12 residues. CDR3 DNA sequence: TGTGCCAGCAGCTTGTGGGCGTACGAGCAGTACTTC. Protein sequence: CASSLWAYEQYF.